Listed here are 3 T cell receptor beta chains from one sample, sequenced in a study of PD-1 blockade in mismatch repair-deficient tumors. The repertoire was sequenced with immunoSEQ multiplex PCR; TCRdb's copy has only in-frame clones and lacks some. Of some 25,000 clones in the sample, about four fifths were seen once. The specimen comprised PBMCs, sampled before pembrolizumab treatment. These receptors all come from an adult with mismatch repair-deficient cancer.

The V and J genes are TRBV18 and TRBJ2-1, with 9 bases fitting TRBD1. From germline, CDR1 is KGHSH and CDR2 LQKENI. This CDR3 is built from 17 residues. After removal of 3 bases from V and 9 bases from J, the junction contained 15 bases not matched to a gene. The CDR3 region has the DNA TGTGCCAGCTCACCCTCAAATACCGGGACAGGGAAAGGTGAGCAGTTCTTC. Amino acids: CASSPSNTGTGKGEQFF. Full variable domain (missing parts from reference TRBV18 and TRBJ2-1): NAGVMQNPRHLVRRRGQEARLRCSPMKGHSHVYWYRQLPEEGLKFMVYLQKENIIDESGMPKERFSAEFPKEGPSILRIQQVVRGDSAAYFCASSPSNTGTGKGEQFFGPGTRLTVL.

This chain connects TRBV6-1 to TRBJ2-1; TRBD1 matches 9 bases. The CDR3 length is 13 residues. The ends lost 7 bases at V and 8 bases at J; junction bases unmatched: 6. In germline, CDR1 is MNHNS, CDR2 SASEGT. CDR3 sequence reads: CASTQYRGHEQFF. CDR3 bases: TGTGCCAGCACGCAGTACAGGGGGCATGAGCAGTTCTTC.

The chain employs TRBV6-6 and TRBJ2-7, with a possible D match to TRBD1 (5 bases). The CDR3 is made up of 16 amino acids. With 0 bases removed from V and 4 bases from J, the gap between germline ends came to 16 bases. Germline loops: CDR1 MNHNY, CDR2 SVGAGI (reference sequence). In nucleotides, the CDR3 is TGTGCCAGCAGTTACTCCAACAGGCCTGGGGATTACGAGCAGTACTTC. It codes for CASSYSNRPGDYEQYF.